This T cell receptor (beta chain) is drawn from a study of cytomegalovirus exposure and HLA in healthy donors. 13 Jbeta primers and 60 Vbeta primers were used for the PCR. The method was immunoSEQ multiplex PCR; TCRdb's version includes in-frame clones alone and lacks a portion of them. This table has about 190,000 clones, about 80% appearing once. CDR3 size: 14 residues. Germline V gene data show CDR1 as ENHRY and CDR2 as SYGVKD. V gave up 0 bases and J gave up 4 bases, with 9 bases separating them. Donors counted as nominally healthy when sampled, yet unrecorded immune exposures were likely. This receptor was identified in a woman aged 18-35 years in good health and CMV-seropositive. The material sequenced was PBMCs. The chain recombines TRBV10-3 with TRBJ1-1, with D perhaps matching TRBD1 (5 bases). The CDR3 DNA reads TGTGCCATCAGTGAGTCCAGGGTGGCCACTGAAGCTTTCTTT. Amino acid sequence: CAISESRVATEAFF.